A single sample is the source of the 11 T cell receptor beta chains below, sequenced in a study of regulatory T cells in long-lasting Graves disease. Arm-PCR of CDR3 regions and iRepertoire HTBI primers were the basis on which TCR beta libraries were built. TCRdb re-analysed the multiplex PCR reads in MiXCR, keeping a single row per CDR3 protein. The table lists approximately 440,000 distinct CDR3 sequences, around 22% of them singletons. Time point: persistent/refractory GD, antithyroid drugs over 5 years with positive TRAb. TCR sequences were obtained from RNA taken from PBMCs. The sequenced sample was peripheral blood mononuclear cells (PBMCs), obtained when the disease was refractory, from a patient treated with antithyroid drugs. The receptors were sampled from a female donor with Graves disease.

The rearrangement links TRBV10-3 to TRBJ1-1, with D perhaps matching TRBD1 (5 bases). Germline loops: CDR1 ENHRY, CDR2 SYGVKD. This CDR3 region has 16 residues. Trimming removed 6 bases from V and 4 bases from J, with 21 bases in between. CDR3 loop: CAISGVTVGASTEAFF. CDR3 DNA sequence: TGTGCCATCAGCGGGGTTACAGTAGGGGCCAGCACTGAAGCTTTCTTT.

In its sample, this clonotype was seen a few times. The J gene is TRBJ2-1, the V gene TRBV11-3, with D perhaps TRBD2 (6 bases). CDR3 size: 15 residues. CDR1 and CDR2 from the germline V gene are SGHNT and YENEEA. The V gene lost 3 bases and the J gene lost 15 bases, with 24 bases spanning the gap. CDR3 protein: CASSLRLIAAGERFF. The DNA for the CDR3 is TGTGCCAGCAGCTTGAGGTTAATAGCGGCGGGCGAACGGTTCTTC.

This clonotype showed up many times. The CDR3 loop reads CASSLVPLNQPQHF. In DNA, the CDR3 is TGTGCCAGCAGCTTAGTACCGCTGAATCAGCCCCAGCATTTT. The chain has TRBV7-2 and TRBJ1-5; D gene unclear. Trimming stripped 1 base from V and 4 bases from J, with 8 bases between. Per germline, CDR1 SGHTA and CDR2 FQGNSA. The CDR3 runs to 14 residues.

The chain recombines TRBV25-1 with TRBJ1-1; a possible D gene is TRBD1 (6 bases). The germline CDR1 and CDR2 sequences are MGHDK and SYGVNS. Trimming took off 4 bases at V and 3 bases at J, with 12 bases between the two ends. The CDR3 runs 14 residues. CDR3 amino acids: CASSVPGADTEAFF. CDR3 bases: TGTGCCAGCAGTGTTCCGGGGGCCGACACTGAAGCTTTCTTT.

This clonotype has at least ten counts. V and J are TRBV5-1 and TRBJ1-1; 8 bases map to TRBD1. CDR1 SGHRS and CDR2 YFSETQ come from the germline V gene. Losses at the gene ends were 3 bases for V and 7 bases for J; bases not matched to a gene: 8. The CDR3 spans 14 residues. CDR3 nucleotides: TGCGCCAGCAGCTATACCGGGACAGGTGATGAAGCTTTCTTT. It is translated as CASSYTGTGDEAFF.

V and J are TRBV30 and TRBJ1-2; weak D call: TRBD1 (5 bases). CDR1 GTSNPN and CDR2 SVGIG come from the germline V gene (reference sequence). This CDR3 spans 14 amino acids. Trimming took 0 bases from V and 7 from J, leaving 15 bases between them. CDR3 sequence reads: CAWSVQGFSSGYTF. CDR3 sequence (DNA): TGTGCCTGGAGTGTCCAGGGTTTTAGCTCTGGCTACACCTTC.

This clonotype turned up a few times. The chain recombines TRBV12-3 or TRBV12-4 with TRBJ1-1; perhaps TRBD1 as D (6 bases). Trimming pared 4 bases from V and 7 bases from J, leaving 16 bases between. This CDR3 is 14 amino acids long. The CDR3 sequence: CASSSDSGGSEAFF. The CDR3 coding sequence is TGTGCCAGCAGTTCTGATTCCGGGGGCAGTGAAGCTTTCTTT.

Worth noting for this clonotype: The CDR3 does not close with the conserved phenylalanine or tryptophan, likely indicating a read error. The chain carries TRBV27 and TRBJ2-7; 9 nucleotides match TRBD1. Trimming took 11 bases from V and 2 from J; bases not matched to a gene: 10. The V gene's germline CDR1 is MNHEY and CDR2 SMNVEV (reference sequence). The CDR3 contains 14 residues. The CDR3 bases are TGTGCCGTCTCGCAGACAGGGGGACCCTACGAGCAGTACCTC. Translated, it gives CAVSQTGGPYEQYL.

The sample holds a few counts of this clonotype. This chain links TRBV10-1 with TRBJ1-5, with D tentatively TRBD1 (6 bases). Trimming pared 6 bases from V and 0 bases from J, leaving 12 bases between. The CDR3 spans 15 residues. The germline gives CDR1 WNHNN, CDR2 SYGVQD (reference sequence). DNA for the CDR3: TGCGCCAGCAGCACGAAAGGGGGTAGCAATCAGCCCCAGCATTTT. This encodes CASSTKGGSNQPQHF.

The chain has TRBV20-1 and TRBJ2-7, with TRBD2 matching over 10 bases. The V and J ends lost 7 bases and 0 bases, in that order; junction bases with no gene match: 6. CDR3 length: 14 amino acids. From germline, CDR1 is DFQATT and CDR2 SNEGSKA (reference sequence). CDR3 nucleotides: TGCAGTGGAAGACTAGCGGGCAACTCCTACGAGCAGTACTTC. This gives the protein CSGRLAGNSYEQYF.

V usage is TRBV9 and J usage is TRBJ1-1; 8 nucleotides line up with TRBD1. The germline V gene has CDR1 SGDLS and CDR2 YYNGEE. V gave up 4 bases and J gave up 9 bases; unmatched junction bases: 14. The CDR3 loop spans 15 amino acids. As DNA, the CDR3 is TGTGCCAGCAGCCCCATAACACCAGGGGGCCGGCAAGCTTTCTTT. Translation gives CASSPITPGGRQAFF.